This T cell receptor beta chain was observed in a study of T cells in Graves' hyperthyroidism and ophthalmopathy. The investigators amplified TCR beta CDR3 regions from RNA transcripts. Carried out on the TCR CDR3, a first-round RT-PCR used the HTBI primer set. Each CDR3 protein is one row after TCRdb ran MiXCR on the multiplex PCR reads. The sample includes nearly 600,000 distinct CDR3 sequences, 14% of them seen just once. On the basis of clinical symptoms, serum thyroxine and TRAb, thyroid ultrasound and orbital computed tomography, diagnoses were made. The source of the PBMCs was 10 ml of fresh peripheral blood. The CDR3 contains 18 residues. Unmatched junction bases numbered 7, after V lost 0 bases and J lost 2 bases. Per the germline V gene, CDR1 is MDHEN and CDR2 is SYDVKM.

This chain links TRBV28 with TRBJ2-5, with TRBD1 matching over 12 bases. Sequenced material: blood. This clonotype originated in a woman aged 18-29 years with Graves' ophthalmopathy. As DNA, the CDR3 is TGTGCCAGCAGTTTATGGGGACAGGGGGCGCAAAGTCAAGAGACCCAGTACTTC. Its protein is CASSLWGQGAQSQETQYF. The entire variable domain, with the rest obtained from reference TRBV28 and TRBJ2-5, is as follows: DVKVTQSSRYLVKRTGEKVFLECVQDMDHENMFWYRQDPGLGLRLIYFSYDVKMKEKGDIPEGYSVSREKKERFSLILESASTNQTSMYLCASSLWGQGAQSQETQYFGPGTRLLVL.